The 10 T cell receptor beta chains presented below share a single source sample, sequenced in a study of blood T cell repertoires in COVID-19 (dated by TCRdb to between 2020 and 2021). Library creation used the immunoSEQ multiplex PCR assay. Held by TCRdb, this immuneACCESS table contains in-frame sequences only and omits some clones. Under half of the omission traces to an unresolved V gene where checked; the cause of the rest is unknown. The sample has about 390,000 clones on record, approximately 87% of them singletons. In total, the top ten clones hold around 10% of the sample. Sequencing was carried out using PBMCs or T cells enriched from blood (not recorded which). Every receptor here comes from a woman in her forties or fifties who had recovered from COVID-19.

The V call is TRBV7-3, the J call TRBJ2-3, with 7 bases lining up with TRBD2. The CDR3 runs 13 residues. Germline-derived CDR1 and CDR2 are SGHTA and FQGTGA. V gave up 5 bases and J gave up 1 base; unmatched junction bases: 0. The DNA for the CDR3 is TGTGCCAGCAGCGCGGGGGGCACAGATACGCAGTATTTT. The encoded protein is CASSAGGTDTQYF.

The V and J genes are TRBV6-5 and TRBJ1-2; D may be TRBD1 (5 bases). This CDR3 is built from 13 residues. The germline V gene has CDR1 MNHEY and CDR2 SVGAGI. V shed 6 bases and J shed 4 bases, with 12 bases lying between them. The CDR3 region has the DNA TGTGCCAGCAGGAGCGACAGCATCTATGGCTACACCTTC. Its protein is CASRSDSIYGYTF.

V gene TRBV6-5 combines with J gene TRBJ2-1; D uncertain. CDR1 MNHEY and CDR2 SVGAGI come from the germline V gene. The CDR3 loop spans 14 amino acids. V lost 7 bases and J lost 4, with 14 bases in between. The CDR3 loop is CASNRVAEYNEQFF. The CDR3 bases are TGTGCCAGCAATCGGGTAGCCGAATACAATGAGCAGTTCTTC.

The chain uses TRBV4-1 and TRBJ2-3, with 9 positions matching TRBD2. Germline CDR1 and CDR2: MGHRA and YSYEKL. Losses at the gene ends were 1 base for V and 6 bases for J; bases not matched to a gene: 11. This CDR3 has 17 amino acids. CDR3 sequence: CASSQGGAGGPQDTQYF. The CDR3 DNA is TGCGCCAGCAGCCAAGGTGGTGCGGGGGGGCCTCAGGATACGCAGTATTTT.

J is TRBJ2-1 and V is TRBV7-2; weak D call: TRBD2 (5 bases). CDR3 length: 17 residues. V gave up 5 bases and J gave up 0 bases, with 17 bases separating them. Germline V gives CDR1 SGHTA, CDR2 FQGNSA. The DNA of the CDR3 is TGTGCCAGCAGCGGCAAGGACTTCCTCAGCTCCTACAATGAGCAGTTCTTC. Its protein is CASSGKDFLSSYNEQFF.

The V gene is TRBV5-1, the J gene TRBJ1-6; no firm D call. Germline V CDR1 and CDR2: SGHRS, YFSETQ. This CDR3 spans 13 amino acids. V was trimmed by 6 bases and J by 9 bases, leaving 13 bases between them. The CDR3 DNA reads TGCGCCAGCAAGCTGAGGGCCGGTTCACCCCTCCACTTT. It yields the protein CASKLRAGSPLHF.

This clone occurred once. V and J are TRBV29-1 and TRBJ1-2; a weak D match, TRBD1 (6 bases). The V end was cut by 3 bases, the J end by 7 bases, with 21 bases between. The CDR3 runs to 15 residues. Germline values: CDR1 SQVTM, CDR2 ANQGSEA. The CDR3 loop reads CSVDAQDRLQGGYTF. The DNA for the CDR3 is TGCAGCGTTGACGCCCAGGACAGACTGCAGGGTGGCTACACCTTC.

Here the CDR3 reads CASSPSGGASTGELFF. CDR3 nucleotide sequence: TGTGCCAGCAGCCCGAGCGGGGGGGCCAGCACCGGGGAGCTGTTTTTT. The V call is TRBV3-1 (or the pseudogene TRBV3-2), the J call TRBJ2-2; 10 nucleotides agree with TRBD2. Looked up from germline, CDR1 is LGHDT and CDR2 is YNNKEL (reference sequence). V lost 4 bases to trimming and J lost 4 bases; unmatched junction nucleotides: 6. This CDR3 is 16 amino acids long.

The V and J genes are TRBV7-2 and TRBJ1-3, with 7 bases aligning to TRBD1. The CDR3 is made up of 14 amino acids. Germline assignment: CDR1 SGHTA and CDR2 FQGNSA. The V gene end was trimmed by 5 bases and the J gene end by 8 bases; junction bases not matched to a gene: 9. The CDR3 DNA is TGTGCCAGCAGCAAAGAGACAGGGAGGCACACCATATATTTT. Protein product: CASSKETGRHTIYF.

The V call is TRBV6-1, the J call TRBJ1-6; perhaps TRBD1 as D (6 bases). Trimming pared 1 base from V and 8 bases from J, leaving 12 bases between. Germline V CDR1 and CDR2: MNHNS, SASEGT. The CDR3 totals 15 residues. The CDR3 nucleotides are TGTGCCAGCAGTGAAGACGGCAGGGGTGATTCACCCCTCCACTTT. This encodes CASSEDGRGDSPLHF.